One T cell receptor (beta chain) is described in this entry. The specificity of this receptor is unknown. One base away there is no much larger clone; base qualities are not given. These data belong to a study of blood T cell repertoires in COVID-19 (dated by TCRdb to the early 2020s). About the full investigation: Samples covering the acute and convalescent phases of COVID-19 were provided by collaborators in the United States, Italy and Spain. Deeply sampled blood TCRbeta repertoires from subjects exposed to, actively infected with, or recovered from COVID-19 were included in the dataset. Samples were obtained from the ongoing ImmuneRACE study (first 160 participants) and from over 1,000 subjects provided by 6 global collaborators. Sample metadata almost always included a de-identified subject ID, COVID-19 status, age in years and sex. The material from the prospective study consisted of cDNA or gDNA derived from T cells, B-cell-depleted T cells, or PBMCs. Where available, HLA class I and class II types were taken from metadata supplied by the sample provider and were not determined by assay-based typing. The repertoires were released in a freely available public database intended as a resource for research on the immune response to SARS-CoV-2.

Beyond this particular receptor, the publication reports: The amount of clinical and demographic metadata varied by source and participant and was provided uncurated.

The immunoSEQ Assay, a bias-controlled multiplex PCR, was used to amplify TCRbeta CDR3 regions from genomic DNA. Under the source paper's analysis protocol: Nucleated cell counts per sample were estimated from amplification of reference gene primers within the assay. Sequence reads were collapsed and filtered to measure the absolute abundance of every unique TCRbeta CDR3 rearrangement. For each sample, productive Simpson clonality was calculated by taking the square root of Simpson's diversity index across productive rearrangements. TCRdb took over this immuneACCESS table, retaining in-frame rearrangements with V and J assigned. Such tables are incomplete; in checked studies, under half of the missing clones stem from an unresolved V gene, and the remainder is unexplained. The V and J calls and clone size were taken over from that table, and D and trimming were inferred from the DNA. A total of roughly 180,000 clones appear in this sample, around 90% of them only once. The ten largest make up 2% to 2.5% of the sample.

Reading the germline V gene gives CDR1 LGHNA and CDR2 YSLEER. Reading from cysteine to phenylalanine, the CDR3 counts 16 amino acids. The sequence is cut down to CDR3 DNA, 48 bases in frame from base 1. The V end gives up 0 bases and the J end 2 bases, leaving 5 bases in the junction not matched to a gene. Enrolling through a virtual design, the prospective study's participants ranged in age from roughly 18 to 95 years and lived across roughly 23 United States geographic areas. In the prospective study, participants were assigned to cohorts based on the clinical history participants reported in a screening survey and a study questionnaire. Recovered participants in ImmuneRACE Cohort 3 were defined as having two consecutive negative NP/OP PCR tests, clearance from a healthcare professional, or resolution of symptoms. Each participant in the prospective study had whole blood, serum and a nasopharyngeal or oropharyngeal swab collected by mobile phlebotomists. Participants in the prospective study had the option to provide additional blood draws and questionnaires over a roughly 2-month period. Blood samples from the prospective study were shipped frozen or at room temperature prior to DNA extraction.

The chain couples TRBV4-3 to TRBJ2-3, and TRBD1 aligns with 7 junction nucleotides. The clonotype comes from a woman in her 30s who had recovered from COVID-19. The sequenced sample consisted of PBMCs or T cells enriched from blood (not recorded which). The CDR3 protein is CASSQDSTGYTDTQYF. The nucleotide sequence is TGCGCCAGCAGCCAAGATTCGACAGGGTACACAGATACGCAGTATTTT.